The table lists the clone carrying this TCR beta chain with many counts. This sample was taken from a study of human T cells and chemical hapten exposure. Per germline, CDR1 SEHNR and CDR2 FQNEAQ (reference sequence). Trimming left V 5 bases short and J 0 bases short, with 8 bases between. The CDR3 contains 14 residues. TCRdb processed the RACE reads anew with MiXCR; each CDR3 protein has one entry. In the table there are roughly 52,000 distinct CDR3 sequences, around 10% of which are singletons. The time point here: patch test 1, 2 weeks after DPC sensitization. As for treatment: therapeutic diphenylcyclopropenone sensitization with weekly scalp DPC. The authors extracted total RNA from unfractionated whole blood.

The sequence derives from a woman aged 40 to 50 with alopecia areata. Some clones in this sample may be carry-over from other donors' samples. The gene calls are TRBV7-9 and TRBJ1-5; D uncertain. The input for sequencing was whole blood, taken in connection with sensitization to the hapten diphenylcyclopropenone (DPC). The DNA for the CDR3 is TGTGCCAGCAGCCACAGTTATAGCAATCAGCCCCAGCATTTT. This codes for CASSHSYSNQPQHF.